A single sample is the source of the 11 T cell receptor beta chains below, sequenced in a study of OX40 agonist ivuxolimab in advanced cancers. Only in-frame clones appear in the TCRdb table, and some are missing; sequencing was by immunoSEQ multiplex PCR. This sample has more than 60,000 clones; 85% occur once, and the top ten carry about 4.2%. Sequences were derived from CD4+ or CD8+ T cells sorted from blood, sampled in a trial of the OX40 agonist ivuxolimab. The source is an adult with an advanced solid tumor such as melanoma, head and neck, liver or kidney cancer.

The CDR3 DNA sequence: TGTGCCAGCTCACCTCCGGCGGGACTAGTCGCTGAGCAGTTCTTC. Its protein is CASSPPAGLVAEQFF. The gene calls are TRBV18 and TRBJ2-1, with TRBD2 identical over 8 bases. The trim removed 3 bases at V and 9 bases at J, leaving 10 bases unmatched. Germline V lookup: CDR1 KGHSH, CDR2 LQKENI. The CDR3 loop spans 15 amino acids. Looking up the rest from reference TRBV18 and TRBJ2-1 gives the full variable domain: NAGVMQNPRHLVRRRGQEARLRCSPMKGHSHVYWYRQLPEEGLKFMVYLQKENIIDESGMPKERFSAEFPKEGPSILRIQQVVRGDSAAYFCASSPPAGLVAEQFFGPGTRLTVL.

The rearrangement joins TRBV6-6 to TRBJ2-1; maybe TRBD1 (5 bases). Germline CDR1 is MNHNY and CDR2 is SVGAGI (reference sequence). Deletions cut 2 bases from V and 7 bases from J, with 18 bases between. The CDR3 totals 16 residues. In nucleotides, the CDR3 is TGTGCCAGCAGTTACCAGGGCCAGGCTACTGGGAATGAGCAGTTCTTC. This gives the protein CASSYQGQATGNEQFF.

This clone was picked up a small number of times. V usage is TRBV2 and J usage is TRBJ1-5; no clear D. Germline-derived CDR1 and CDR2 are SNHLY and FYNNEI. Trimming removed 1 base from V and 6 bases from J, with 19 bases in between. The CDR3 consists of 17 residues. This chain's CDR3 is CASSEGDTGRLGQPQHF. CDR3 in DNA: TGTGCCAGCAGTGAAGGTGACACGGGCAGACTCGGTCAGCCCCAGCATTTT.

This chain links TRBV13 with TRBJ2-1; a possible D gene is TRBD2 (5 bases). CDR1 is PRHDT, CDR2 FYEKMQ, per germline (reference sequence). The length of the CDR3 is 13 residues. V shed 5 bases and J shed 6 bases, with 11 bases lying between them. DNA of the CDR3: TGTGCCAGCAGCCCGATTCGGGGCAATGAGCAGTTCTTC. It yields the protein CASSPIRGNEQFF. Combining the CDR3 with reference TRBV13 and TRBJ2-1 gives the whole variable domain AAGVIQSPRHLIKEKRETATLKCYPIPRHDTVYWYQQGPGQDPQFLISFYEKMQSDKGSIPDRFSAQQFSDYHSELNMSSLELGDSALYFCASSPIRGNEQFFGPGTRLTVL.

The CDR3 is CASSPGRSSTDTQYF. The CDR3 DNA reads as TGTGCCAGCTCACCGGGGCGGTCTAGCACAGATACGCAGTATTTT. V and J are TRBV18 and TRBJ2-3; D is perhaps TRBD1 (5 bases). The CDR3 contains 15 residues. CDR1 is KGHSH and CDR2 is LQKENI in the germline V gene. Deletions cut 3 bases from V and 0 bases from J, with 10 bases between.

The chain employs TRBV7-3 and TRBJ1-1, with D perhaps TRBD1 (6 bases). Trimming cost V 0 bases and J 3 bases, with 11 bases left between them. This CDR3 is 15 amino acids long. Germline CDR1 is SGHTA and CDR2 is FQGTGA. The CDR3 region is CASSLTGAGDTEAFF. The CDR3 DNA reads TGTGCCAGCAGCTTAACGGGGGCAGGGGACACTGAAGCTTTCTTT.

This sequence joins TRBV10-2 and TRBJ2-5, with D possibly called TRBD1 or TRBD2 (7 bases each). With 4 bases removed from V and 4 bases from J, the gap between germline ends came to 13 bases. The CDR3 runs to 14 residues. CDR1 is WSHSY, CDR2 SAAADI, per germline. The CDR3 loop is CASSGSGGVETQYF. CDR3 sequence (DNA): TGCGCCAGCAGTGGGTCAGGGGGGGTAGAGACCCAGTACTTC.

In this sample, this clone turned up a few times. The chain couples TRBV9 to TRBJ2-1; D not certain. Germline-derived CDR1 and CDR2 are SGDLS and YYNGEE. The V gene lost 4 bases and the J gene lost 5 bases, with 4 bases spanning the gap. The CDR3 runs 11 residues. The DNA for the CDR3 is TGTGCCAGCAGCCCAAACAATGAGCAGTTCTTC. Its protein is CASSPNNEQFF.

As DNA, the CDR3 is TGCGCCAGCAGCTTGGGAACAGGGATCTACGAGCAGTACTTC. Protein: CASSLGTGIYEQYF. This rearrangement joins TRBV5-1 to TRBJ2-7, with a tentative D call TRBD1 (6 bases). The CDR3 spans 14 residues. CDR1 SGHRS and CDR2 YFSETQ come from the germline V gene. V dropped 0 bases and J dropped 3 bases, with 10 bases sitting between them.

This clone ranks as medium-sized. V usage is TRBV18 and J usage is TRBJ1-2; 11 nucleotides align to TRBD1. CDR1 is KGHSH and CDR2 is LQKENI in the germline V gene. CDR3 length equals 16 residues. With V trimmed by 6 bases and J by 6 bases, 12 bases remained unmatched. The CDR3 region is CASSRPGTGGNNGYTF. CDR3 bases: TGTGCCAGCTCGCGTCCCGGGACAGGGGGTAATAATGGCTACACCTTC.

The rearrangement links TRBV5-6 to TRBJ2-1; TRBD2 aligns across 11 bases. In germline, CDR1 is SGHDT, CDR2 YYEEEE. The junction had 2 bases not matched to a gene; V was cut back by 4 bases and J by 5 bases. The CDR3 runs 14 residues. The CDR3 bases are TGTGCCAGCAGCACTAGCGGGGGAAACAATGAGCAGTTCTTC. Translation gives CASSTSGGNNEQFF.